Below, 19 T cell receptor beta chains from the same sample are listed, as sequenced in a study of post-analysis software for immune sequencing data. Study conclusions and caveats: Patients had higher frequencies than controls of roughly five TRBV segments, including TRBV5-6, TRBV5-1 and TRBV20-1.

Their antigens remain unidentified. TCR beta cDNA libraries included unique molecular identifiers. TCRdb passed the PCR reads through MiXCR, listing each CDR3 protein once. The sample includes approximately 730,000 distinct CDR3 sequences, approximately 30% of them seen just once. The sample was blood. The origin of the receptors is a girl aged 5 to 17 with multiple sclerosis.

There are many counts of this clonotype. The chain uses TRBV27 and TRBJ1-5, with D unresolved. Trimming cost V 6 bases and J 0 bases, with 12 bases left between them. This CDR3 region has 15 residues. The germline V gene encodes CDR1 MNHEY and CDR2 SMNVEV (reference sequence). The CDR3: CASSLTGYSNQPQHF. CDR3 in DNA: TGTGCCAGCAGCCTAACGGGTTATAGCAATCAGCCCCAGCATTTT.

A few counts support this clonotype. The genes are TRBV7-2 and TRBJ2-1; D is undetermined. The germline V and J ends were trimmed by 5 bases and 3 bases, with 14 bases remaining between them. Germline V gene data show CDR1 as SGHTA and CDR2 as FQGNSA. This CDR3 region has 15 residues. The CDR3 spells CASSPKFSFYNEQFF. Written as DNA, the CDR3 is TGTGCCAGCAGCCCTAAATTCTCCTTCTACAATGAGCAGTTCTTC.

V and J are TRBV20-1 and TRBJ1-5; possible D gene TRBD1, 5 bases. Looked up from germline, CDR1 is DFQATT and CDR2 is SNEGSKA (reference sequence). V was clipped by 8 bases and J by 5 bases, with 13 bases between them. This CDR3 region has 12 residues. The CDR3 here is CSSGEADQPQHF. CDR3 in DNA: TGCAGTTCGGGGGAGGCGGATCAGCCCCAGCATTTT.

The chain's CDR3 is CASSIKRASEGYTF. The CDR3 DNA reads TGTGCCAGCAGTATAAAGCGGGCCTCCGAGGGCTACACCTTC. The chain uses TRBV27 and TRBJ1-2; D is ambiguous. The CDR3 is made up of 14 amino acids. Germline V gene lookup returns CDR1 MNHEY and CDR2 SMNVEV (reference sequence). Trimming stripped 5 bases from V and 8 bases from J, with 18 bases between.

The chain has TRBV5-1 and TRBJ2-3; the match to TRBD2 covers 9 bases. CDR3 length: 16 residues. V shed 5 bases, J shed 3 bases, and the junction held 10 bases outside the gene matches. Germline CDR1 is SGHRS and CDR2 is YFSETQ. The CDR3 coding sequence is TGCGCCAGCAGTACAGCACCAGCGGGAGGTACAGATACGCAGTATTTT. Its translation: CASSTAPAGGTDTQYF.

This chain uses TRBV29-1 with TRBJ1-1; D gene ambiguous. Trimming took 4 bases from V and 1 from J, leaving 13 bases between them. CDR1 and CDR2 (germline): SQVTM, ANQGSEA. CDR3 length equals 14 residues. The CDR3 is CSVVTRPQNTEAFF. CDR3 nucleotides: TGCAGCGTTGTAACGCGGCCCCAGAACACTGAAGCTTTCTTT.

The chain joins TRBV20-1 to TRBJ1-1; no clear D gene. V lost 0 bases, J lost 6 bases, and 14 bases lay in between. The germline CDR1 and CDR2 sequences are DFQATT and SNEGSKA (reference sequence). This CDR3 comprises 14 residues. The CDR3 nucleotides are TGCAGTGCTAGAGAGCGCTCTATGGGCCCTGAAGCTTTCTTT. It is translated as CSARERSMGPEAFF.

This clonotype was seen a single time. The rearrangement links TRBV7-2 to TRBJ1-6; a possible D gene is TRBD1 (5 bases). Germline V gene lookup returns CDR1 SGHTA and CDR2 FQGNSA. V dropped 5 bases and J dropped 14 bases, with 13 bases sitting between them. This CDR3 contains 12 residues. DNA for the CDR3: TGTACCAGCAGCGCCGGGGGAGGTGCCCTCCACTTT. Protein product: CTSSAGGGALHF.

The V gene is TRBV20-1, the J gene TRBJ2-4, with D possibly called TRBD1 or TRBD2 (6 bases each). The V end lost 2 bases, the J end lost 7 bases, and 12 bases lay between the germline ends. The CDR3 contains 13 residues. Germline V CDR1 and CDR2: DFQATT, SNEGSKA (reference sequence). The CDR3 sequence: CSARLQGGNIQYF. The CDR3 bases are TGCAGTGCTAGACTCCAAGGGGGGAACATTCAGTACTTC.

In its sample, this clonotype was seen a few times. For the CDR3, the DNA is TGTGCCAGCGGTGGGACTAGCGGGAGACCCGGGGAGCTGTTTTTT. This gives the protein CASGGTSGRPGELFF. V and J are TRBV6-1 and TRBJ2-2; 14 nucleotides line up with TRBD2. J lost 6 bases, V lost 8 bases, and 5 bases had no gene match. Germline-derived CDR1 and CDR2 are MNHNS and SASEGT. The CDR3 runs 15 residues.

This clonotype was observed a handful of times. V gene TRBV6-2 or TRBV6-3 combines with J gene TRBJ2-1; TRBD2 matches at 15 bases. The trim removed 4 bases at V and 2 bases at J, leaving 6 bases unmatched. Germline CDR1 reads MNHEY; CDR2 reads SVGEGT. This CDR3 has 18 residues. CDR3 nucleotides: TGTGCCAGCAGTTCCGGGACTAGCGGGAGGCGCCCCTACAATGAGCAGTTCTTC. Translated: CASSSGTSGRRPYNEQFF.

The chain combines TRBV7-9 with TRBJ1-4; 8 bases are shared with TRBD1. This CDR3 is 18 amino acids long. V lost 4 bases and J lost 0; bases outside the gene matches: 10. CDR1 and CDR2 (germline): SEHNR, FQNEAQ (reference sequence). CDR3 in DNA: TGTGCCAGCAGCTCACCTCCCGGGACAGGACCAACTAATGAAAAACTGTTTTTT. Amino acids: CASSSPPGTGPTNEKLFF.

Only a few counts were recorded for this clonotype. The rearrangement uses TRBV12-3 or TRBV12-4 and TRBJ2-6; D gene uncertain. V shed 3 bases and J shed 0 bases, with 15 bases lying between them. The CDR3 sequence is 18 residues long. CDR3 residues: CASSFGGQLSSGANVLTF. For the CDR3, the DNA is TGTGCCAGCAGTTTCGGTGGTCAGTTGAGCTCTGGGGCCAACGTCCTGACTTTC.

This sequence joins TRBV5-1 and TRBJ1-1, with a weak D call TRBD1 (6 bases). V was pared by 7 bases and J by 2 bases, with 12 bases between. The V gene's germline CDR1 is SGHRS and CDR2 YFSETQ. There are 13 residues in the CDR3. CDR3 amino acids: CASPGASNTEAFF. The CDR3 DNA reads as TGCGCCAGCCCGGGGGCCAGTAACACTGAAGCTTTCTTT.

This chain uses TRBV6-5 with TRBJ1-6, with 9 bases aligning to TRBD1. J gave up 8 bases and V 6 bases, and 14 bases lay outside the gene matches. Germline V gene data show CDR1 as MNHEY and CDR2 as SVGAGI. CDR3 size: 17 residues. CDR3 nucleotides: TGTGCCAGCAGCCACTCCCGGGACAGGGAATTTGATTCACCCCTCCACTTT. Encoded protein: CASSHSRDREFDSPLHF.

The chain combines TRBV5-5 with TRBJ2-7; D is ambiguous. Germline V gene sequence: CDR1 SGHKS, CDR2 YYEKEE (reference sequence). This CDR3 is built from 15 residues. V lost 1 base and J lost 4, with 15 bases in between. CDR3 sequence reads: CASSLSRAGAYEQYF. The CDR3 nucleotides read TGTGCCAGCAGCTTGTCCCGCGCAGGAGCGTACGAGCAGTACTTC.

This clonotype has just a few counts. The rearrangement uses TRBV6-4 and TRBJ2-1; 8 bases line up with TRBD2. Germline-derived CDR1 and CDR2 are MRHNA and SNTAGT. V trimming: 3 bases; J trimming: 7 bases; junction bases outside the gene matches: 11. The CDR3 runs to 16 residues. The CDR3 nucleotides are TGTGCCAGCAGTGATGCCCCCCGACTAGCGCTAAATGAGCAGTTCTTC. Amino acids: CASSDAPRLALNEQFF.

In this sample, this clonotype turned up a few times. The genes are TRBV5-1 and TRBJ2-3; D gene unclear. V gave up 4 bases and J gave up 0 bases, with 12 bases separating them. The V gene's germline CDR1 is SGHRS and CDR2 YFSETQ. This CDR3 comprises 15 residues. CDR3 protein: CASSGTSISTDTQYF. The CDR3 DNA follows: TGCGCCAGCAGCGGTACGAGCATTAGCACAGATACGCAGTATTTT.

V gene TRBV7-2 combines with J gene TRBJ2-7; D not certain. V lost 1 base and J 6 bases, leaving 10 bases between the germline ends. Germline V lookup: CDR1 SGHTA, CDR2 FQGNSA. The CDR3 has 13 residues. Here the CDR3 DNA reads TGTGCCAGCAGCTTAGACCCTGTAGGCGAGCAGTACTTC. Protein sequence: CASSLDPVGEQYF.